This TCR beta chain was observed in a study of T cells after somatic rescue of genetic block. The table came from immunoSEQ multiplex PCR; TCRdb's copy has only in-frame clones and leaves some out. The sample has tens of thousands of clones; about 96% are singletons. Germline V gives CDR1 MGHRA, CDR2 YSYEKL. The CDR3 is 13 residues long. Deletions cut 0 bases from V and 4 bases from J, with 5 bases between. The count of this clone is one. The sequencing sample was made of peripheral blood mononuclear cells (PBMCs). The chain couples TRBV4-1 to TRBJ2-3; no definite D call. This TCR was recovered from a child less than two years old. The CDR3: CASSQDPADTQYF. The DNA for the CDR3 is TGCGCCAGCAGCCAAGATCCGGCAGATACGCAGTATTTT.